This record covers a single T cell receptor beta chain. The data belong to a study of T cell changes during pregnancy in multiple sclerosis. Germline CDR1 is MDHEN and CDR2 is SYDVKM. Trimming pared 6 bases from V and 5 bases from J, leaving 8 bases between. This CDR3 spans 12 amino acids. Sequencing used immunoSEQ multiplex PCR; TCRdb keeps in-frame clones, though not all of them. This table has some 99,000 clones, approximately 94% appearing once. The J gene is TRBJ1-3, the V gene TRBV28, with D perhaps matching TRBD1 (6 bases). The receptor's source is a female donor with multiple sclerosis, enrolled in a pregnancy study. This sample comprised peripheral blood, obtained after pregnancy. In nucleotides, the CDR3 is TGTGCCAGCAGGACAGGTAGAAACACCATATATTTT. This codes for CASRTGRNTIYF. Looking up the rest from reference TRBV28 and TRBJ1-3 gives the full variable domain: DVKVTQSSRYLVKRTGEKVFLECVQDMDHENMFWYRQDPGLGLRLIYFSYDVKMKEKGDIPEGYSVSREKKERFSLILESASTNQTSMYLCASRTGRNTIYFGEGSWLTVV.